What follows are 6 T cell receptor beta chains derived from one specimen sequenced in a study of T cell repertoires in cytomegalovirus infection. Antigen specificity for these receptors is unknown. TCRdb passed the reads through MiXCR, listing each CDR3 protein once. Of some 320,000 distinct CDR3 sequences listed, roughly 29% are singletons. The source material was cultured PBMCs, sampled from culture after CMV antigen stimulation. Source of these receptors: a human donor in good health (CMV status not recorded). Some clones in this sample may be carry-over from other donors' samples.

The chain joins TRBV12-3 or TRBV12-4 to TRBJ2-2; a weak D match, TRBD1 (6 bases). Deletions cut 5 bases from V and 10 bases from J, with 20 bases between. The CDR3 sequence is 15 residues long. CDR3 amino acids: CASSPTGTREEELFF. CDR3 nucleotide sequence: TGTGCCAGCAGTCCCACAGGGACGCGCGAAGAGGAGCTGTTTTTT.

The genes are TRBV18 and TRBJ2-3; D is unresolved. Germline lookup yields CDR1 KGHSH and CDR2 LQKENI. The CDR3 extends over 14 amino acids. V dropped 0 bases and J dropped 4 bases, with 8 bases sitting between them. For the CDR3, the DNA is TGTGCCAGCTCACCACCGTCAATTCCAGATACGCAGTATTTT. This codes for CASSPPSIPDTQYF.

This clonotype was seen only a few times. This chain joins TRBV20-1 and TRBJ2-1; a possible D gene is TRBD2 (7 bases). The CDR3 contains 14 residues. Trimming removed 5 bases at V and 8 bases at J, with 19 bases between. Germline CDR1 is DFQATT and CDR2 is SNEGSKA (reference sequence). The CDR3 DNA reads TGCAGTGCTGGAGGGGGGGGCCTTTTAGATGAGCAGTTCTTC. It is translated as CSAGGGGLLDEQFF.

This clonotype was observed a handful of times. The chain employs TRBV7-2 and TRBJ2-2; a possible D gene is TRBD2 (5 bases). V was shortened by 7 bases and J by 7 bases, with 16 bases between the two germline ends. Germline CDR1 and CDR2: SGHTA and FQGNSA. The CDR3 totals 14 residues. In DNA, the CDR3 is TGTGCCAGCATCGGGGTACAGTTAGGCGGGGAGCTGTTTTTT. This encodes CASIGVQLGGELFF.

This clonotype was counted between two and nine times. The chain carries TRBV7-9 and TRBJ2-1; D possibly corresponds to TRBD2 (6 bases). This CDR3 has 16 residues. The germline V gene encodes CDR1 SEHNR and CDR2 FQNEAQ (reference sequence). V was clipped by 3 bases and J by 1 base, with 13 bases between them. The DNA of the CDR3 is TGTGCCAGCAGCTTGTTCTCGGGAGCATCCTACAATGAGCAGTTCTTC. Amino acids: CASSLFSGASYNEQFF. Drawing the rest from reference TRBV7-9 and TRBJ2-1, the complete variable domain is DTGVSQNPRHKITKRGQNVTFRCDPISEHNRLYWYRQTLGQGPEFLTYFQNEAQLEKSRLLSDRFSAERPKGSFSTLEIQRTEQGDSAMYLCASSLFSGASYNEQFFGPGTRLTVL.

The chain links TRBV6-1 to TRBJ2-4; a possible D gene is TRBD1 (6 bases). V shed 4 bases and J shed 0 bases, with 19 bases lying between them. The CDR3 is made up of 18 amino acids. The germline V gene has CDR1 MNHNS and CDR2 SASEGT. This chain's CDR3 is CASSVNIGQYLAKNIQYF. CDR3 bases: TGTGCCAGCAGTGTCAATATAGGACAGTATTTAGCCAAAAACATTCAGTACTTC.